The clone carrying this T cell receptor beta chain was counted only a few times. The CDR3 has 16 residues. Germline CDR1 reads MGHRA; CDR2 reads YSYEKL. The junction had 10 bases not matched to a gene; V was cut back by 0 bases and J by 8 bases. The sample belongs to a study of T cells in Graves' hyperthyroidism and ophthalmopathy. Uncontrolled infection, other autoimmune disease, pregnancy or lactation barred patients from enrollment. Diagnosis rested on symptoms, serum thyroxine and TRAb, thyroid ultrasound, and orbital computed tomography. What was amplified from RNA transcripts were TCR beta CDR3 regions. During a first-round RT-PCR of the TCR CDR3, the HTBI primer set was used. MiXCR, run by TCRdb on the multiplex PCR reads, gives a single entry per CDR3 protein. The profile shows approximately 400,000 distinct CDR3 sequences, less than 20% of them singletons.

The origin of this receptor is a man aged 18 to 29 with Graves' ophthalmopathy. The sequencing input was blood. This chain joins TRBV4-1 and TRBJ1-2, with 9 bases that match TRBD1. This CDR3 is CASSQEGTGFLGGYTF. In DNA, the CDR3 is TGCGCCAGCAGCCAAGAGGGGACAGGGTTTTTAGGCGGCTACACCTTC.